Given below is one T cell receptor beta chain in context. The data stem from a study of T cell changes during pregnancy in multiple sclerosis. This CDR3 is 18 amino acids long. Germline trimming cut 3 bases from V and 8 bases from J; bases unmatched to any gene: 17. CDR1 is MDHEN, CDR2 SYDVKM, per germline. Sequencing was performed with immunoSEQ multiplex PCR; in TCRdb, only in-frame clones are kept and a portion is missing. The sample holds around 110,000 clones, 80% to 95% seen once. The receptor was isolated from a female donor with multiple sclerosis, enrolled in a pregnancy study. Here the sequenced sample was peripheral blood, taken after pregnancy. The rearrangement uses TRBV28 and TRBJ2-1; TRBD2 aligns across 9 bases. The CDR3 is CASSFYNLSGRWEDEQFF. Written as DNA, the CDR3 is TGTGCCAGCAGTTTCTACAACTTGAGCGGGAGGTGGGAAGATGAGCAGTTCTTC.